This T cell receptor (beta chain) emerged from a study of blood T cell repertoires in COVID-19. Study-level background: Samples representing acute and convalescent COVID-19 were sourced from the United States, Italy and Spain. PBMCs, B-cell-depleted T cells, or T cells were the source of the cDNA or gDNA that made up the material.

Source study methods: The authors estimated nucleated cell counts from reference gene primer amplification. Assay used: immunoSEQ multiplex PCR; TCRdb lists only in-frame clones, some missing. V and J calls plus clone size are reproduced from that table; the DNA served to infer D and trimming. The sample shows 150,000 to 200,000 clones, roughly 80% of them seen only once. The sequencing input was peripheral blood. The source is a man between 45 and 60 years old who had recovered from COVID-19.

CDR3 residues: CASTLDSRSNSPLHF. CDR3 DNA: TGTGCCAGCACCCTGGACAGCCGGAGTAATTCACCCCTCCACTTT. The chain has TRBV6-5 and TRBJ1-6; D might be TRBD1 (6 bases). Germline CDR1 is MNHEY and CDR2 is SVGAGI. The germline V and J ends were trimmed by 7 bases and 6 bases, with 16 bases remaining between them. This CDR3 contains 15 residues.